A single sample is the source of the 29 T cell receptor beta chains below, sequenced in a study of cytomegalovirus exposure and HLA in healthy donors (TCRdb year 2017). Receptor libraries were prepared by the immunoSEQ multiplex PCR assay. For the multiplex PCR, a mixture combining 60 forward primers for TCR Vbeta segments and 13 reverse primers for TCR Jbeta segments was used. What TCRdb holds here is the immuneACCESS table cut down to in-frame rearrangements. Part of the clones is not present; checked against another copy, under half of the missing clones reflect an unresolved V gene, and the others are unexplained. This sample comprises approximately 110,000 clones, roughly two thirds of them detected only once. The ten largest make up 8.4% of the sample. Sequencing was performed on PBMCs. These receptor sequences come from a man aged 35-49 years in good health and CMV-seronegative.

The CDR3 loop is CASSIVDSPYEQYF. The CDR3 DNA is TGTGCCAGTAGTATTGTGGACAGCCCCTACGAGCAGTACTTC. The rearrangement uses TRBV19 and TRBJ2-7, with D possibly being TRBD1 (6 bases). The germline V gene has CDR1 LNHDA and CDR2 SQIVND (reference sequence). The CDR3 spans 14 residues. The germline V and J ends were trimmed by 3 bases and 2 bases, with 11 bases remaining between them.

The chain joins TRBV10-3 to TRBJ1-1, with D perhaps TRBD1 (6 bases). The CDR3 runs to 14 residues. V gave up 10 bases and J gave up 1 base, with 16 bases separating them. CDR1 is ENHRY and CDR2 is SYGVKD in the germline V gene. CDR3 protein: CATVTGEGNTEAFF. The CDR3 DNA reads as TGTGCCACCGTGACAGGCGAGGGGAACACTGAAGCTTTCTTT.

The gene calls are TRBV14 and TRBJ2-7, with 9 bases identical to TRBD1. The germline V gene encodes CDR1 SGHDN and CDR2 FVKESK. V lost 4 bases to trimming and J lost 4 bases; unmatched junction nucleotides: 8. This CDR3 has 15 amino acids. Written as DNA, the CDR3 is TGTGCCAGCAGCCGTTTACAGGGGGCGCGGTACGAGCAGTACTTC. It codes for CASSRLQGARYEQYF.

The chain combines TRBV27 with TRBJ2-2, with D tentatively TRBD2 (6 bases). CDR1 MNHEY and CDR2 SMNVEV come from the germline V gene (reference sequence). V was trimmed by 6 bases and J by 13 bases, leaving 33 bases between them. The CDR3 is 18 residues long. CDR3 sequence reads: CASRPRLGGEEGPSGLFF. The CDR3 region has the DNA TGTGCCAGCAGGCCGAGATTGGGGGGTGAAGAGGGGCCATCAGGGCTGTTTTTT.

This clone showed up just a few times. The J gene is TRBJ1-2, the V gene TRBV10-3; no firm D call. Germline CDR1 ENHRY, CDR2 SYGVKD. The CDR3 is 13 amino acids. V lost 2 bases, J lost 1 base, and 5 bases lay in between. The CDR3 spells CAISETDNYGYTF. DNA for the CDR3: TGTGCCATCAGTGAGACAGATAACTATGGCTACACCTTC.

The chain carries TRBV18 and TRBJ2-3; 7 bases map to TRBD1. CDR1 is KGHSH and CDR2 is LQKENI in the germline V gene. The CDR3 is 16 residues long. The ends lost 3 bases at V and 4 bases at J; junction bases unmatched: 10. CDR3 nucleotide sequence: TGTGCCAGCTCACCTGTTACCAGGGGGATTCCAGATACGCAGTATTTT. The encoded protein is CASSPVTRGIPDTQYF.

The chain combines TRBV4-3 with TRBJ2-7; TRBD1 matches at 7 bases. The CDR3 runs 14 residues. The germline CDR1 and CDR2 sequences are LGHNA and YSLEER. V trimming: 1 base; J trimming: 3 bases; junction bases outside the gene matches: 3. The CDR3 DNA sequence: TGCGCCAGCAGCCAAGGACAGGGTGACTACGAGCAGTACTTC. Amino acid sequence: CASSQGQGDYEQYF.

This chain uses TRBV2 with TRBJ2-7; the match to TRBD1 covers 10 bases. J lost 3 bases, V lost 6 bases, and 5 bases had no gene match. The CDR3 sequence is 14 residues long. Germline V gene data show CDR1 as SNHLY and CDR2 as FYNNEI. CDR3 bases: TGTGCCAGCAGCCCGGGACAGGGGTACTACGAGCAGTACTTC. It encodes CASSPGQGYYEQYF. Looking up the rest from reference TRBV2 and TRBJ2-7 gives the full variable domain: EPEVTQTPSHQVTQMGQEVILRCVPISNHLYFYWYRQILGQKVEFLVSFYNNEISEKSEIFDDQFSVERPDGSNFTLKIRSTKLEDSAMYFCASSPGQGYYEQYFGPGTRLTVT.

The rearrangement uses TRBV27 and TRBJ1-1; D is unclear. Germline lookup yields CDR1 MNHEY and CDR2 SMNVEV (reference sequence). CDR3 size: 14 residues. Trimming took off 3 bases at V and 4 bases at J, with 12 bases between the two ends. The CDR3 is CASSLSSGVTEAFF. The CDR3 nucleotides are TGTGCCAGCAGTTTGAGTTCCGGAGTCACTGAAGCTTTCTTT.

This chain joins TRBV2 and TRBJ2-7; the D is unclear. The CDR3 extends over 12 amino acids. V lost 4 bases, J lost 6 bases, and 10 bases lay in between. CDR1 SNHLY and CDR2 FYNNEI come from the germline V gene. CDR3 sequence (DNA): TGTGCCAGCAGTGTTCAGAGAGGCGAGCAGTACTTC. It yields the protein CASSVQRGEQYF.

Only one count was recorded for this clone. The chain combines TRBV19 with TRBJ1-2; D not resolved. V was shortened by 1 base and J by 4 bases, with 13 bases between the two germline ends. The CDR3 is made up of 15 amino acids. Germline CDR1 reads LNHDA; CDR2 reads SQIVND (reference sequence). The chain's CDR3 is CASSIGKRQVYGYTF. The CDR3 DNA reads TGTGCCAGTAGTATAGGTAAAAGACAAGTCTATGGCTACACCTTC.

The chain employs TRBV7-2 and TRBJ1-2, with D perhaps matching TRBD1 (6 bases). This CDR3 region has 14 residues. Germline V CDR1 and CDR2: SGHTA, FQGNSA. V dropped 3 bases and J dropped 8 bases, with 16 bases sitting between them. DNA of the CDR3: TGTGCCAGCAGCTTTAGTCCGGGGGGCAACGGCTACACCTTC. Translated: CASSFSPGGNGYTF.

V is TRBV5-1 and J is TRBJ2-7, with D possibly being TRBD1 (6 bases). V lost 4 bases to trimming and J lost 5 bases, with 16 bases between them. The CDR3 consists of 14 residues. CDR1 is SGHRS and CDR2 is YFSETQ in the germline V gene. The CDR3 DNA is TGCGCCAGCAGCCTATACAGGGTTCCGGACGAGCAGTACTTC. It specifies CASSLYRVPDEQYF.

Points on this clone: At one boundary the junction diverges from the germline segment, which might be a read error. This chain uses TRBV6-1 with TRBJ1-1; D is uncertain. This CDR3 has 16 residues. Germline CDR1 is MNHNS and CDR2 is SASEGT. In DNA, the CDR3 is TGTGCCATCAGTGAGTTGGGTCCCCGAGGGAGCGCTGAAGCTTTCTTT. Its translation: CAISELGPRGSAEAFF.

Comment on this clone: The junction shows a germline mismatch at one end, possibly a read error. The chain is built from TRBV7-8 and TRBJ2-1; 9 nucleotides align to TRBD2. Germline lookup yields CDR1 SGHVS and CDR2 FQNEAQ. This CDR3 is built from 16 residues. Written as DNA, the CDR3 is TGTGCCCGCAGCGGCAGTAGCGGGGGCTCCTACAATGAGCAGTTCTTC. Protein sequence: CARSGSSGGSYNEQFF.

V usage is TRBV4-1 and J usage is TRBJ1-4; D remains unclear. Between the trimmed V and J ends, which lost 3 bases and 4 bases, there was a span of 3 bases. Germline V gene lookup returns CDR1 MGHRA and CDR2 YSYEKL. The CDR3 extends over 12 amino acids. In DNA form, the CDR3 reads TGCGCCAGCAGCCACATTAATGAAAAACTGTTTTTT. This encodes CASSHINEKLFF.

The chain uses TRBV7-2 and TRBJ1-2; maybe TRBD1 (6 bases). V lost 6 bases and J lost 2, with 16 bases in between. The CDR3 loop spans 15 amino acids. Germline V CDR1 and CDR2: SGHTA, FQGNSA. CDR3 loop: CASSYSGGNNYGYTF. The CDR3, as DNA: TGTGCCAGCAGTTATAGCGGGGGCAACAACTATGGCTACACCTTC.

The chain joins TRBV25-1 to TRBJ2-3; TRBD1 aligns across 7 bases. Trimming cost V 4 bases and J 2 bases; bases outside gene matches: 9. Germline CDR1 MGHDK, CDR2 SYGVNS. This CDR3 comprises 16 residues. CDR3 sequence: CASSGRDRKNTDTQYF. CDR3 in DNA: TGTGCCAGCAGTGGTCGGGACAGAAAGAACACAGATACGCAGTATTTT. The full variable domain, rest sourced from reference TRBV25-1 and TRBJ2-3, is EADIYQTPRYLVIGTGKKITLECSQTMGHDKMYWYQQDPGMELHLIHYSYGVNSTEKGDLSSESTVSRIRTEHFPLTLESARPSHTSQYLCASSGRDRKNTDTQYFGPGTRLTVL.

This clone was counted a few times. The V and J genes are TRBV19 and TRBJ1-4; D may be TRBD1 (5 bases). This CDR3 is 13 amino acids long. Germline V CDR1 and CDR2: LNHDA, SQIVND (reference sequence). Trimming cost V 1 base and J 10 bases, with 10 bases left between them. The CDR3 DNA reads as TGTGCCAGTAGTATAGCCAGGGATGGAAAACTGTTTTTT. This translates into CASSIARDGKLFF. Looking up the rest from reference TRBV19 and TRBJ1-4 gives the full variable domain: DGGITQSPKYLFRKEGQNVTLSCEQNLNHDAMYWYRQDPGQGLRLIYYSQIVNDFQKGDIAEGYSVSREKKESFPLTVTSAQKNPTAFYLCASSIARDGKLFFGSGTQLSVL.

The CDR3 reads CASSNAGLAASNEQFF. The CDR3 DNA sequence: TGTGCCAGCTCCAACGCAGGGCTAGCGGCATCCAATGAGCAGTTCTTC. The rearrangement uses TRBV18 and TRBJ2-1; 7 positions match TRBD2. Germline CDR1 is KGHSH and CDR2 is LQKENI. Germline trimming cut 6 bases from V and 6 bases from J; bases unmatched to any gene: 14. The CDR3 loop spans 16 amino acids.

V is TRBV19 and J is TRBJ1-1; possible D gene TRBD1, 5 bases. CDR1 is LNHDA and CDR2 is SQIVND in the germline V gene (reference sequence). The CDR3 contains 14 residues. V was clipped by 5 bases and J by 1 base, with 11 bases between them. This CDR3 is CASSSTGRNTEAFF. CDR3 in DNA: TGTGCCAGTAGTTCTACAGGACGGAACACTGAAGCTTTCTTT.

This rearrangement joins TRBV30 to TRBJ2-1; possible D gene TRBD2, 6 bases. Looked up from germline, CDR1 is GTSNPN and CDR2 is SVGIG (reference sequence). The germline V and J ends were trimmed by 0 bases and 4 bases, with 19 bases remaining between them. The length of the CDR3 is 17 residues. The CDR3 spells CAWSVKGGGNLYNEQFF. The CDR3 coding sequence is TGTGCCTGGAGTGTAAAAGGTGGGGGGAACCTATACAATGAGCAGTTCTTC. Filled out from reference TRBV30 and TRBJ2-1, the complete variable domain reads SQTIHQWPATLVQPVGSPLSLECTVEGTSNPNLYWYRQAAGRGLQLLFYSVGIGQISSEVPQNLSASRPQDRQFILSSKKLLLSDSGFYLCAWSVKGGGNLYNEQFFGPGTRLTVL.

The chain combines TRBV18 with TRBJ2-7; 10 nucleotides match TRBD2. Trimming cost V 4 bases and J 4 bases; bases outside gene matches: 10. This CDR3 is built from 16 residues. Germline CDR1 is KGHSH and CDR2 is LQKENI. The CDR3 spells CASSRLEASGGYEQYF. Written as DNA, the CDR3 is TGTGCCAGCTCACGCCTCGAAGCTAGCGGGGGTTACGAGCAGTACTTC. The full variable domain, its missing parts supplied by reference TRBV18 and TRBJ2-7, is NAGVMQNPRHLVRRRGQEARLRCSPMKGHSHVYWYRQLPEEGLKFMVYLQKENIIDESGMPKERFSAEFPKEGPSILRIQQVVRGDSAAYFCASSRLEASGGYEQYFGPGTRLTVT.

The rearrangement links TRBV5-1 to TRBJ1-1; 7 positions agree with TRBD1. V lost 4 bases and J lost 5; bases outside the gene matches: 2. Germline V gives CDR1 SGHRS, CDR2 YFSETQ. The CDR3 covers 12 residues. The CDR3, as DNA: TGCGCCAGCAGCCCAGGGGGAACTGAAGCTTTCTTT. Encoded protein: CASSPGGTEAFF.

The genes are TRBV4-3 and TRBJ1-1, with a weak D call TRBD1 (5 bases). Deletions cut 3 bases from V and 3 bases from J, with 17 bases between. This CDR3 comprises 16 residues. Germline-derived CDR1 and CDR2 are LGHNA and YSLEER. The DNA for the CDR3 is TGCGCCAGCAGCCACTTAAGGGCGGGGGGGGACACTGAAGCTTTCTTT. Translating gives CASSHLRAGGDTEAFF.

This clone was observed a few times. The chain combines TRBV9 with TRBJ2-1, with 10 bases fitting TRBD2. CDR1 is SGDLS, CDR2 YYNGEE, per germline. This CDR3 region has 16 residues. Trimming at V came to 0 bases and at J to 4 bases, leaving 4 bases not matched to a gene. The CDR3 loop reads CASSVVSGGQYNEQFF. The CDR3 nucleotides are TGTGCCAGCAGCGTAGTTAGCGGGGGGCAGTACAATGAGCAGTTCTTC.

The J gene is TRBJ2-3, the V gene TRBV5-6; D gene uncertain. Trimming cost V 2 bases and J 1 base, with 11 bases left between them. Germline V CDR1 and CDR2: SGHDT, YYEEEE. CDR3 length equals 15 residues. The CDR3, as DNA: TGTGCCAGCAGCTTTAGAGCGATAGGCACAGATACGCAGTATTTT. Its protein product is CASSFRAIGTDTQYF. Complete variable domain (other parts from reference TRBV5-6 and TRBJ2-3): DAGVTQSPTHLIKTRGQQVTLRCSPKSGHDTVSWYQQALGQGPQFIFQYYEEEERQRGNFPDRFSGHQFPNYSSELNVNALLLGDSALYLCASSFRAIGTDTQYFGPGTRLTVL.

This chain links TRBV9 with TRBJ2-2; TRBD1 matches at 7 bases. J lost 5 bases, V lost 4 bases, and 11 bases had no gene match. Germline CDR1 SGDLS, CDR2 YYNGEE. The CDR3 is 16 amino acids. Here the CDR3 DNA reads TGTGCCAGCAGCTCAATAACAGGGGTGGGAACCGGGGAGCTGTTTTTT. Translation gives CASSSITGVGTGELFF. The variable domain in full, with the rest retrieved from reference TRBV9 and TRBJ2-2, is DSGVTQTPKHLITATGQRVTLRCSPRSGDLSVYWYQQSLDQGLQFLIQYYNGEERAKGNILERFSAQQFPDLHSELNLSSLELGDSALYFCASSSITGVGTGELFFGEGSRLTVL.

This clone appeared a few times. This chain connects TRBV5-4 to TRBJ2-1; TRBD1 matches 9 bases. CDR3 size: 15 residues. Germline CDR1 and CDR2: SGHNT and YYREEE (reference sequence). The trim removed 0 bases at V and 4 bases at J, leaving 2 bases unmatched. In nucleotides, the CDR3 is TGTGCCAGCAGCTTGGGACAGGGGGTTTACAATGAGCAGTTCTTC. Residues: CASSLGQGVYNEQFF.